The present TCR beta chain was sequenced within a study of shared clonotypes between healthy human individuals. Naive CD8 isolation took CD45RO-negative cells positively selected for CCR7 and excluded terminally differentiated effector memory CD45RA+ cells. The donor population consisted of healthy HIV-negative adults with no recent acute infections or vaccinations. There were only Caucasian adults among the donors, and all lived in Nashville, Tennessee. With respect to this clone: The antigen is unknown.

V lost 2 bases to trimming and J lost 4 bases, with 11 bases between them. This CDR3 spans 14 amino acids. From germline, CDR1 is SGHAT and CDR2 FQNNGV. Study results and limitations: Incompleteness in sorted-subset sequencing, despite large depth, was shown by rarefaction. Generation probability values for non-shared clonotypes were lower than those for clonotypes shared by all four donors.

Data came from immunoSEQ multiplex PCR; TCRdb stores just in-frame clones and leaves some out. The sample has approximately 2,000,000 clones; 93% are singletons. The chain joins TRBV11-2 to TRBJ1-2; D remains unclear. The TCR comes from a man between 18 and 29 years old in good health. Some clones in this sample may be carry-over from other donors' samples. The sequenced sample consisted of naive CD8+ T cells from PBMCs. The CDR3 protein is CASSLYPGSYGYTF. As DNA, the CDR3 is TGTGCCAGCAGCTTATACCCAGGTAGCTATGGCTACACCTTC.